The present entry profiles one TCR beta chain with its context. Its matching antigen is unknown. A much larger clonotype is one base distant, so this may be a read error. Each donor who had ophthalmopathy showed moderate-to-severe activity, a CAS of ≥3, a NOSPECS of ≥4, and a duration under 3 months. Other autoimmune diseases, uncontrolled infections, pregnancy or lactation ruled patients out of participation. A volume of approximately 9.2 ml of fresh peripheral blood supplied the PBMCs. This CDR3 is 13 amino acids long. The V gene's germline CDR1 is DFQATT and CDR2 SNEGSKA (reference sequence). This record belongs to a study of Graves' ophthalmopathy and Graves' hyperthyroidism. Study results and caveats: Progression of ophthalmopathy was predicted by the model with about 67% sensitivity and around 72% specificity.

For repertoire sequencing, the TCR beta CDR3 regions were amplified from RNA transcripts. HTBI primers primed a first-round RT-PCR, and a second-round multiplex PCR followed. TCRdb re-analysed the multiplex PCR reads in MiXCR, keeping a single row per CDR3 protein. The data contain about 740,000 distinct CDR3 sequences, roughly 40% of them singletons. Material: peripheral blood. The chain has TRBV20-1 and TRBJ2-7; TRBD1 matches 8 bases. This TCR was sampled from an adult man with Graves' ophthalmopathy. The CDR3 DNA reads TGCGGTGCTAGAGGGGACAGGACCTACGAGCAGTACTTC. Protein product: CGARGDRTYEQYF.